This is a list of T cell receptor beta chains from one sample in a study of T-cell reconstitution after alpha-beta-depleted transplantation in children. MiXCR, applied by TCRdb to the PCR reads, yields one record per CDR3 protein. The sample contains 250,000 to 300,000 distinct CDR3 sequences, about 9.4% of which appear only once. The specimen comprised PBMCs, sampled before TCRalphabeta/CD19-depleted stem cell transplant. These receptors came from a boy under two years old with acute myeloid leukemia, due to receive a stem cell transplant. The CDR3 runs from the conserved cysteine through the conserved F or W. D genes are given only for firm matches. A clone size is listed for some rows: how often the clone was seen (once, few, many), or a class if it is expanded.

V gene,D gene,J gene,clone size,CDR3 DNA,CDR3 protein
TRBV4-2,-,TRBJ1-2,many,TGTGCCAGCAGCCAAGGCTCAAACGGCCGTAACTATGGCTACACCTTC,CASSQGSNGRNYGYTF
TRBV20-1,TRBD2,TRBJ2-7,few,TGCAGTGCTAGAGATCCGCTAGCGGGAGCCGCCTACGAGCAGTACTTC,CSARDPLAGAAYEQYF
TRBV20-1,-,TRBJ1-2,-,TGCAGTGCCCAACCCGACTATGGCTACACCTTC,CSAQPDYGYTF
TRBV5-5,-,TRBJ1-1,-,TGTGCCAGCAGCTTAGCAGGGGTCAGAACTGAAGCTTTCTTT,CASSLAGVRTEAFF
TRBV7-2,TRBD2,TRBJ2-7,many,TGTGCCAGCAGGCCCGGGACTAGCGGGAGGCCGTCCTACGAGCAGTACTTC,CASRPGTSGRPSYEQYF
TRBV5-1,-,TRBJ2-3,once,TGCGCCAGCAGCGGCTCAGGGGCCTTAGATACGCAGTATTTT,CASSGSGALDTQYF
TRBV6-1,TRBD2,TRBJ2-7,many,TGTGCCAGCAGTATTACAGCGGGAGCCCCCTACGAGCAGTACTTC,CASSITAGAPYEQYF
TRBV5-4,TRBD1,TRBJ2-1,few,TGTGCCATCACCACTCTCGGGACAGGGTTCAATGAGCAGTTCTTC,CAITTLGTGFNEQFF
TRBV7-2,-,TRBJ1-2,-,TGTGCCAGCAGCTTACCGGTACGGCCTGGCTACACCTTC,CASSLPVRPGYTF
TRBV7-2,TRBD1,TRBJ1-1,few,TGTGCCAGCAGTCGACGGACAGGGAGGACTGAAGCTTTCTTT,CASSRRTGRTEAFF
TRBV12-3/TRBV12-4,TRBD2,TRBJ2-1,few,TGTGCCAGCAGTTTAGCGGGACTAGCGGGACGGGTTGAGCAGTTCTTC,CASSLAGLAGRVEQFF
TRBV2,-,TRBJ2-7,-,TGTGCCTGCAGTGATTCGCGGGACCACTACGAGCAGTACTTC,CACSDSRDHYEQYF
TRBV7-8,-,TRBJ2-3,many,TGTGCCAGCAGCTCCGAAGGTTGGGATACGCAGTATTTT,CASSSEGWDTQYF
TRBV12-3/TRBV12-4,-,TRBJ1-4,-,TGTGCCAGCAAGGGGCGGGGTTCGGGAGCTAACGAAAAACTGTTTTTT,CASKGRGSGANEKLFF
TRBV28,TRBD1,TRBJ2-6,many,TGTGCCAGCTCCCGACAGGGTACTCCCTCTGGGGCCAACGTCCTGACTTTC,CASSRQGTPSGANVLTF
TRBV2,TRBD1,TRBJ2-3,-,TGTGCCAGCAGGGAAGGACAGGGTCGGGCCACAGATACGCAGTATTTT,CASREGQGRATDTQYF
TRBV24-1,TRBD2,TRBJ2-2,many,TGTGCCCCTAAACCGGGACTAGTGGCGAACACCGGGGAGCTGTTTTTT,CAPKPGLVANTGELFF
TRBV24-1,-,TRBJ2-7,few,TGTGCCACCAGTATACCGGGCCCCCCCTACGAGCAGTACTTC,CATSIPGPPYEQYF
TRBV7-6,-,TRBJ2-7,-,TGTGCCAGCAGCCACCACAGGGCACCCTACGAGCAGTACTTC,CASSHHRAPYEQYF
TRBV5-1,TRBD2,TRBJ2-2,-,TGCGCCAGCAGCTTGACTAGCCGGGGGGGCGACACCGGGGAGCTGTTTTTT,CASSLTSRGGDTGELFF
TRBV10-3,-,TRBJ2-5,many,TGTGCCATCAGTGAGGGGGCAGAGACCCAGTACTTC,CAISEGAETQYF